These 20 T cell receptor beta chains came from one sample sequenced in a study of blood T cell repertoires in COVID-19. The repertoire was sequenced with immunoSEQ multiplex PCR; TCRdb's copy has only in-frame clones and lacks some. The table includes about 150,000 clones, around 80% detected once. Sequenced: peripheral blood. These receptors were obtained from a woman aged 45-65 years with acute or convalescent COVID-19.

The chain recombines TRBV4-2 with TRBJ2-7; 8 bases are shared with TRBD2. Trimming at V came to 0 bases and at J to 0 bases, leaving 10 bases not matched to a gene. Germline assignment: CDR1 LGHNA and CDR2 YNFKEQ. The CDR3 is made up of 18 amino acids. CDR3 nucleotides: TGTGCCAGCAGCCAAGAAGGGGGAGCGGGGGTTCTCTCCTACGAGCAGTACTTC. Protein sequence: CASSQEGGAGVLSYEQYF.

The V call is TRBV7-2, the J call TRBJ1-2; D may be TRBD1 (6 bases). V lost 2 bases, J lost 2 bases, and 15 bases lay in between. The length of the CDR3 is 16 residues. Germline CDR1 and CDR2: SGHTA and FQGNSA. The CDR3 DNA is TGTGCCAGCAGCTTATTTCCCGCAGGGGAGAACTATGGCTACACCTTC. Encoded protein: CASSLFPAGENYGYTF.

The chain links TRBV4-2 to TRBJ2-7, with 10 positions matching TRBD2. This CDR3 region has 14 residues. CDR1 is LGHNA, CDR2 YNFKEQ, per germline. V lost 5 bases and J lost 3; bases outside the gene matches: 4. This CDR3 is CASSFQRGGYEQYF. The CDR3 coding sequence is TGTGCCAGCAGCTTCCAGCGGGGGGGCTACGAGCAGTACTTC.

V and J are TRBV7-2 and TRBJ2-7; no clear D. CDR1 SGHTA and CDR2 FQGNSA come from the germline V gene. V dropped 5 bases and J dropped 6 bases, with 11 bases sitting between them. The CDR3 has 12 amino acids. The CDR3 protein is CASSASTPEQYF. The CDR3 region has the DNA TGTGCCAGCAGCGCATCTACTCCCGAGCAGTACTTC.

J is TRBJ1-1 and V is TRBV15; D uncertain. V lost 1 base, J lost 3 bases, and 9 bases lay in between. CDR3 length equals 14 residues. Germline assignment: CDR1 LNHNV and CDR2 YYDKDF (reference sequence). The CDR3 sequence: CATSRGAQHTEAFF. The DNA of the CDR3 is TGTGCCACCAGCAGAGGGGCACAGCACACTGAAGCTTTCTTT. The entire variable domain, with the rest obtained from reference TRBV15 and TRBJ1-1, is as follows: DAMVIQNPRYQVTQFGKPVTLSCSQTLNHNVMYWYQQKSSQAPKLLFHYYDKDFNNEADTPDNFQSRRPNTSFCFLDIRSPGLGDTAMYLCATSRGAQHTEAFFGQGTRLTVV.

This sequence joins TRBV5-4 and TRBJ1-1, with 9 nucleotides matching TRBD1. CDR3 length: 15 residues. V gave up 4 bases and J gave up 1 base; unmatched junction bases: 5. CDR1 SGHNT and CDR2 YYREEE come from the germline V gene (reference sequence). CDR3 sequence: CASSADRGWNTEAFF. CDR3 sequence (DNA): TGTGCCAGCAGCGCGGACAGGGGTTGGAACACTGAAGCTTTCTTT.

The V gene is TRBV6-5, the J gene TRBJ1-5; the D is unclear. The CDR3 is made up of 15 amino acids. The germline CDR1 and CDR2 sequences are MNHEY and SVGAGI. Trimming stripped 2 bases from V and 7 bases from J, with 15 bases between. The CDR3 protein is CASSYGGNEEQPQHF. The CDR3, as DNA: TGTGCCAGCAGTTACGGAGGCAATGAAGAACAGCCCCAGCATTTT.

J is TRBJ1-3 and V is TRBV19; D perhaps matches TRBD1 (6 bases). The CDR3 is made up of 15 amino acids. From germline, CDR1 is LNHDA and CDR2 SQIVND (reference sequence). V lost 2 bases and J 2 bases, leaving 10 bases between the germline ends. The CDR3 nucleotides are TGTGCCAGTAGTATATCGCAGGGGACTGGAAACACCATATATTTT. Translating it yields CASSISQGTGNTIYF.

The rearrangement joins TRBV18 to TRBJ2-2; TRBD1 matches 7 bases. Germline V CDR1 and CDR2: KGHSH, LQKENI. The CDR3 is 16 amino acids. The ends lost 0 bases at V and 1 base at J; junction bases unmatched: 2. The CDR3 reads CASSPPGQRNTGELFF. CDR3 nucleotides: TGTGCCAGCTCACCACCGGGACAGAGGAACACCGGGGAGCTGTTTTTT.

The CDR3 DNA follows: TGTGCCAGCAGCTCGGACAGGATAAATGAAAAACTGTTTTTT. Translating it yields CASSSDRINEKLFF. V is TRBV7-9 and J is TRBJ1-4, with 7 nucleotides matching TRBD1. Trimming cost V 4 bases and J 5 bases; bases outside gene matches: 4. This CDR3 is 14 amino acids long. Germline values: CDR1 SEHNR, CDR2 FQNEAQ (reference sequence).

This chain uses TRBV27 with TRBJ2-2; TRBD1 might be the D (6 bases). The CDR3 is 17 residues long. Germline assignment: CDR1 MNHEY and CDR2 SMNVEV (reference sequence). The V and J ends lost 0 bases and 5 bases respectively, with 16 bases between them. The CDR3 nucleotides read TGTGCCAGCAGTTTATCGATCGGGCAGGGGTTGACCGGGGAGCTGTTTTTT. Protein: CASSLSIGQGLTGELFF.

The chain employs TRBV4-1 and TRBJ1-2; D is unclear. CDR3 length equals 13 residues. V was trimmed by 4 bases and J by 3 bases, leaving 9 bases between them. Germline lookup yields CDR1 MGHRA and CDR2 YSYEKL. The CDR3 sequence is CASSPLPHYGYTF. The CDR3 nucleotides are TGCGCCAGCAGCCCCCTCCCCCACTATGGCTACACCTTC.

The V and J genes are TRBV3-1 (or the pseudogene TRBV3-2) and TRBJ2-4; tentative D call: TRBD1 (6 bases). The CDR3 is made up of 19 amino acids. V was trimmed by 6 bases and J by 4 bases, leaving 28 bases between them. CDR1 and CDR2 (germline): LGHDT, YNNKEL (reference sequence). The CDR3 sequence is CASRLTPTVVVRGKNIQYF. The CDR3 nucleotides read TGTGCCAGCAGACTCACACCAACGGTAGTAGTCAGGGGAAAAAACATTCAGTACTTC.

The V call is TRBV5-1, the J call TRBJ1-1; 9 positions agree with TRBD1. Trimming at V came to 4 bases and at J to 3 bases, leaving 1 base not matched to a gene. CDR1 and CDR2 from the germline V gene are SGHRS and YFSETQ. CDR3 length: 13 residues. The CDR3 region is CASSGQGHTEAFF. The CDR3 DNA reads as TGCGCCAGCAGCGGACAGGGGCACACTGAAGCTTTCTTT.

This chain joins TRBV18 and TRBJ1-3, with unresolved D. V was shortened by 3 bases and J by 4 bases, with 13 bases between the two germline ends. Germline V gene sequence: CDR1 KGHSH, CDR2 LQKENI. This CDR3 has 15 amino acids. The CDR3 nucleotides are TGTGCCAGCTCACCGAACCCGGTCAGGGGAAACACCATATATTTT. As protein: CASSPNPVRGNTIYF.

In this sample, this clone turned up a few times. The chain combines TRBV14 with TRBJ2-3; 12 bases are shared with TRBD2. CDR1 and CDR2 from the germline V gene are SGHDN and FVKESK. V was pared by 0 bases and J by 3 bases, with 7 bases of the junction left unmatched. This CDR3 comprises 18 residues. The CDR3 reads CASSQDLAGGPLTDTQYF. CDR3 nucleotide sequence: TGTGCCAGCAGCCAAGATCTAGCGGGGGGGCCGCTTACAGATACGCAGTATTTT.

V and J are TRBV28 and TRBJ1-5, with TRBD1 matching over 9 bases. CDR1 is MDHEN and CDR2 is SYDVKM in the germline V gene. The CDR3 extends over 15 amino acids. V was pared by 2 bases and J by 3 bases, with 2 bases of the junction left unmatched. The CDR3 region is CASSLTGGLNQPQHF. The CDR3 DNA reads as TGTGCCAGCAGTTTAACAGGGGGCCTCAATCAGCCCCAGCATTTT.

The V and J genes are TRBV18 and TRBJ1-1; 8 bases fit TRBD1. CDR1 is KGHSH and CDR2 is LQKENI in the germline V gene. This CDR3 has 15 residues. The J segment lost 4 bases and the V segment lost 8 bases, leaving 12 bases of the junction unmatched. The chain's CDR3 is CASPNTRGRGTEAFF. Here the CDR3 DNA reads TGTGCCAGCCCCAACACCAGGGGGCGGGGCACTGAAGCTTTCTTT.

The genes are TRBV5-1 and TRBJ1-4; 10 bases agree with TRBD1. V was clipped by 3 bases and J by 8 bases; unmatched bases: 4. The CDR3 length is 14 residues. Germline lookup yields CDR1 SGHRS and CDR2 YFSETQ. The CDR3 here is CASSSTGGREKLFF. For the CDR3, the DNA is TGCGCCAGCAGCTCGACAGGGGGCCGGGAAAAACTGTTTTTT.

The chain recombines TRBV3-1 (or the pseudogene TRBV3-2) with TRBJ1-5; no definite D call. The length of the CDR3 is 13 residues. Germline values: CDR1 LGHDT, CDR2 YNNKEL (reference sequence). V was cut by 2 bases and J by 5 bases, with 7 bases left in between. The CDR3 bases are TGTGCCAGCAGCCAACAGTTCGATCAGCCCCAGCATTTT. Encoded protein: CASSQQFDQPQHF.